This TCR beta chain was identified in a study of blood T cell repertoires in COVID-19. Overall study context: Specimens from acute and convalescent COVID-19 originated in the United States, Italy and Spain. Sources were T cells, B-cell-depleted T cells, or PBMCs; the material itself was cDNA or gDNA.

The table came from immunoSEQ multiplex PCR; TCRdb's copy has only in-frame clones and leaves some out. The profile shows approximately 190,000 clones, approximately 90% of them singletons. This CDR3 has 16 amino acids. Deletions cut 2 bases from V and 4 bases from J, with 14 bases between. In germline, CDR1 is SEHNR, CDR2 FQNEAQ (reference sequence). The sample was peripheral blood. This chain connects TRBV7-9 to TRBJ2-2, with D hard to call. This TCR derives from a woman aged 40-49 years who had recovered from COVID-19. The CDR3 is CASSLSSPPGTGELFF. Here the CDR3 DNA reads TGTGCCAGCAGCTTATCGTCACCACCGGGCACCGGGGAGCTGTTTTTT.